Following are 7 T cell receptor beta chains from one sample sequenced in a study of shared clonotypes between healthy human individuals. TCRdb's copy holds only in-frame clones and misses some; the assay was immunoSEQ multiplex PCR. Found here are 600,000 to 700,000 clones, about 80% of them singletons; the top ten hold around 2%. The sequenced sample consisted of memory CD4+ T cells sorted from blood. The subset: CD45RA-negative fraction. The receptor source for this set is a woman aged 25 to 39 in good health.

The V call is TRBV2, the J call TRBJ1-4; D possibly corresponds to TRBD1 (5 bases). The CDR3 spans 13 residues. Germline V lookup: CDR1 SNHLY, CDR2 FYNNEI. Trimming removed 10 bases from V and 8 bases from J, with 17 bases in between. CDR3 DNA: TGTGCCACCACGGGCAGGGTTGAGGAAAAACTGTTTTTT. It translates to CATTGRVEEKLFF.

The chain recombines TRBV5-5 with TRBJ2-7; D remains ambiguous. CDR1 and CDR2 from the germline V gene are SGHKS and YYEKEE (reference sequence). This CDR3 has 12 residues. V was pared by 2 bases and J by 12 bases, with 15 bases between. CDR3 region: CASSFTRHPTYF. The DNA of the CDR3 is TGTGCCAGCAGCTTCACCAGGCACCCTACGTACTTC.

The chain joins TRBV10-3 to TRBJ2-7; 14 nucleotides align to TRBD2. Germline assignment: CDR1 ENHRY and CDR2 SYGVKD. The CDR3 sequence is 17 residues long. The V segment lost 2 bases and the J segment 3 bases; nucleotides outside the gene matches: 6. CDR3 DNA: TGTGCCATCAGTGAGACCGGGACTAGCGGGAGAGGCTACGAGCAGTACTTC. This sequence encodes CAISETGTSGRGYEQYF.

The chain uses TRBV4-2 and TRBJ2-1; weak D call: TRBD1 (6 bases). Germline V gene data show CDR1 as LGHNA and CDR2 as YNFKEQ. This CDR3 is 15 amino acids long. The V and J ends lost 1 base and 9 bases respectively, with 16 bases between them. The CDR3 sequence is CASSQGKSQGSEQFF. Written as DNA, the CDR3 is TGTGCCAGCAGCCAAGGCAAGAGCCAGGGGAGTGAGCAGTTCTTC.

V usage is TRBV11-2 and J usage is TRBJ2-5; 8 bases agree with TRBD2. The V segment lost 5 bases and the J segment 4 bases; nucleotides outside the gene matches: 12. The CDR3 sequence is 16 residues long. CDR1 and CDR2 from the germline V gene are SGHAT and FQNNGV. The DNA of the CDR3 is TGTGCCAGCAGCATTATGAGCGGGAGAATGCCAGAGACCCAGTACTTC. Protein: CASSIMSGRMPETQYF.

The table lists this clone with many counts. This chain connects TRBV29-1 to TRBJ2-7, with D possibly matching TRBD1 (6 bases). Germline-derived CDR1 and CDR2 are SQVTM and ANQGSEA. The CDR3 sequence is 15 residues long. Trimming cost V 5 bases and J 5 bases, with 22 bases left between them. The CDR3 loop reads CSVSGTKGSADEQYF. CDR3 DNA: TGCAGCGTTTCCGGGACAAAGGGAAGTGCCGACGAGCAGTACTTC.

This chain uses TRBV30 with TRBJ2-1; D is perhaps TRBD2 (6 bases). The CDR3 covers 13 residues. Trimming took 3 bases from V and 2 from J, leaving 8 bases between them. Germline V CDR1 and CDR2: GTSNPN, SVGIG (reference sequence). The chain's CDR3 is CAWRAGTYNEQFF. CDR3 nucleotide sequence: TGTGCCTGGAGGGCGGGAACCTACAATGAGCAGTTCTTC.